This passage covers 2 T cell receptor beta chains from one sample sequenced in a study of spatial heterogeneity in lung cancer. Time point described: sample taken at primary tumor resection. Their antigens remain unidentified. TCRdb re-called the 5' RACE reads through MiXCR, storing one row per CDR3 protein. There are some 10,000 distinct CDR3 sequences in the sample; more than 5% occur only once, and roughly 9.1% lies in the top ten. Study conclusions and caveats: For expanded intratumoral alpha and beta TCRs, counts tracked tumor mutation counts.

The specimen was lung tumor tissue, collected at surgery. All receptors derive from a male donor with early-stage non-small cell lung cancer.

This clonotype was seen at least ten times. V is TRBV15 and J is TRBJ2-7; D perhaps matches TRBD1 (6 bases). V was trimmed by 1 base and J by 3 bases, leaving 7 bases between them. The germline gives CDR1 LNHNV, CDR2 YYDKDF (reference sequence). The CDR3 extends over 13 amino acids. The CDR3 DNA is TGTGCCACCAGCAGAGGGGACAACTACGAGCAGTACTTC. Encoded protein: CATSRGDNYEQYF.

The V and J genes are TRBV12-3 or TRBV12-4 and TRBJ1-1; D is undetermined. V was shortened by 0 bases and J by 2 bases, with 4 bases between the two germline ends. This CDR3 spans 13 amino acids. The CDR3 protein is CASSLATNTEAFF. The CDR3 DNA reads TGTGCCAGCAGTTTAGCCACAAACACTGAAGCTTTCTTT.